Shown below are 9 T cell receptor beta chains from a single sample sequenced in a study of response to subunit inactivated influenza vaccine. A single record per CDR3 protein comes from TCRdb applying MiXCR to the RT-PCR reads. The table lists about 570,000 distinct CDR3 sequences, approximately 11% of them singletons. These data were also reused for a study on T cells expressing NK-cell markers. That work states: Libraries used 5'RACE template switching adding universal primer site and UMIs.

Sequenced here: PBMCs from blood, sampled on the day of vaccination. These receptors were taken from a man in his forties or fifties who received an inactivated influenza vaccine.

The chain employs TRBV29-1 and TRBJ2-1, with 8 bases aligning to TRBD1. CDR1 and CDR2 from the germline V gene are SQVTM and ANQGSEA. There are 14 residues in the CDR3. Losses at the gene ends were 5 bases for V and 0 bases for J; bases not matched to a gene: 3. CDR3: CSVTGGISYNEQFF. The CDR3 DNA reads TGCAGCGTTACAGGGGGAATCTCCTACAATGAGCAGTTCTTC.

The genes are TRBV12-3 or TRBV12-4 and TRBJ1-4; 7 nucleotides line up with TRBD1. V lost 10 bases to trimming and J lost 4 bases; unmatched junction nucleotides: 6. The CDR3 consists of 13 residues. CDR3 residues: CATHRGYNEKLFF. CDR3 DNA: TGTGCCACACACAGGGGTTATAATGAAAAACTGTTTTTT.

The chain combines TRBV10-3 with TRBJ1-1; D is perhaps TRBD1 (5 bases). Trimming removed 8 bases from V and 4 bases from J, with 14 bases in between. CDR3 length equals 13 residues. Germline assignment: CDR1 ENHRY and CDR2 SYGVKD. This chain's CDR3 is CAISSGWATEAFF. The CDR3 nucleotides read TGTGCCATCTCATCAGGGTGGGCCACTGAAGCTTTCTTT.

The chain is built from TRBV10-3 and TRBJ2-1; possibly TRBD1 for D (5 bases). Trimming pared 6 bases from V and 13 bases from J, leaving 13 bases between. Per germline, CDR1 ENHRY and CDR2 SYGVKD. CDR3 length: 11 amino acids. CDR3 in DNA: TGTGCCATCAGGGAGACAGAATCCCAGTTCTTC. Its translation: CAIRETESQFF.

This clonotype was detected a few times. The V and J genes are TRBV29-1 and TRBJ2-7; possible D gene TRBD1, 5 bases. The CDR3 contains 14 residues. The germline gives CDR1 SQVTM, CDR2 ANQGSEA. Trimming pared 5 bases from V and 4 bases from J, leaving 18 bases between. CDR3 in amino acids: CSVLAGLFRYEQYF. CDR3 DNA sequence: TGCAGCGTTCTTGCAGGGCTGTTTCGGTACGAGCAGTACTTC.

This clonotype was detected once. The chain couples TRBV20-1 to TRBJ2-3; the D is unclear. Trimming stripped 3 bases from V and 6 bases from J, with 10 bases between. The V gene's germline CDR1 is DFQATT and CDR2 SNEGSKA (reference sequence). This CDR3 spans 12 amino acids. The CDR3 DNA follows: TGCAGTGCTAGGATAAGACTGGATACGCAGTATTTT. The encoded protein is CSARIRLDTQYF.

This clonotype showed up just a few times. The V and J genes are TRBV11-2 and TRBJ2-6; D gene uncertain. Germline CDR1 SGHAT, CDR2 FQNNGV. The CDR3 totals 14 residues. Trimming removed 4 bases from V and 3 bases from J, with 7 bases in between. The CDR3 reads CASSSWFGANVLTF. CDR3 coding DNA: TGTGCCAGCAGCTCCTGGTTTGGGGCCAACGTCCTGACTTTC.

This clonotype was seen a few times. The chain has TRBV5-6 and TRBJ1-5; 7 nucleotides agree with TRBD1. Germline lookup yields CDR1 SGHDT and CDR2 YYEEEE. This CDR3 contains 15 residues. V trimming: 4 bases; J trimming: 1 base; junction bases outside the gene matches: 5. CDR3 sequence reads: CASSHRDRSNQPQHF. CDR3 nucleotide sequence: TGTGCCAGCAGCCACCGGGACAGAAGCAATCAGCCCCAGCATTTT.

The V and J genes are TRBV29-1 and TRBJ2-5; possibly TRBD2 for D (6 bases). This CDR3 is built from 14 residues. Trimming removed 1 base at V and 8 bases at J, with 17 bases between. Germline CDR1 SQVTM, CDR2 ANQGSEA. CDR3 in amino acids: CSVEVGRRADTQYF. CDR3 coding DNA: TGCAGCGTTGAAGTAGGTCGGAGGGCCGATACCCAGTACTTC.